Below are 6 T cell receptor beta chains sequenced from a single sample in a study of technical replicates of blood from several donors. Assay used: immunoSEQ multiplex PCR; TCRdb lists only in-frame clones, some missing. The sample has about 64,000 clones; about 88% are singletons. The sequencing input was PBMCs. The origin of the receptors is a human donor in good health. Some clones in this sample may be carry-over from other donors' samples.

The genes are TRBV6-5 and TRBJ1-2; D is ambiguous. Per germline, CDR1 MNHEY and CDR2 SVGAGI. CDR3 length equals 11 residues. Trimming took off 8 bases at V and 5 bases at J, with 9 bases between the two ends. This CDR3 is CASLDRYGYTF. The DNA for the CDR3 is TGTGCCAGCCTAGACCGGTATGGCTACACCTTC.

This rearrangement joins TRBV23-1 to TRBJ1-2, with D possibly matching TRBD1 (5 bases). Being an ORF, TRBV23-1 has a function that is uncertain. The CDR3 spans 16 residues. Here the CDR3 DNA reads TGCGCTCTGGGGCCCCCTCTACGAGCGGGTAGCTATGGCTACACCTTC. This codes for CALGPPLRAGSYGYTF.

This chain's CDR3 is CASSLIGTGRNSYEQYF. The DNA for the CDR3 is TGTGCCAGCAGTTTAATCGGGACAGGGCGGAACTCCTACGAGCAGTACTTC. The V and J genes are TRBV27 and TRBJ2-7; TRBD1 agrees at 9 bases. CDR3 length equals 17 residues. Germline V gene data show CDR1 as MNHEY and CDR2 as SMNVEV (reference sequence). V trimming: 2 bases; J trimming: 0 bases; junction bases outside the gene matches: 8.

The CDR3 reads CASSEESADGYGYTF. The CDR3 region has the DNA TGTGCCAGCAGTGAAGAGTCTGCGGATGGCTATGGCTACACCTTC. The chain carries TRBV6-4 and TRBJ1-2; D remains unclear. This CDR3 has 15 amino acids. V was shortened by 3 bases and J by 4 bases, with 15 bases between the two germline ends. Germline-derived CDR1 and CDR2 are MRHNA and SNTAGT.

This chain connects TRBV30 to TRBJ1-2; the D gene is possibly TRBD1 (5 bases). This CDR3 region has 11 residues. Germline V gene lookup returns CDR1 GTSNPN and CDR2 SVGIG (reference sequence). Trimming shortened V by 8 bases and J by 8 bases, and 15 bases separated the two germline ends. CDR3 nucleotides: TGTGCCCGAAGGGGTTTGGGGGGCTACACCTTC. Translation gives CARRGLGGYTF. Full variable domain (missing parts from reference TRBV30 and TRBJ1-2): SQTIHQWPATLVQPVGSPLSLECTVEGTSNPNLYWYRQAAGRGLQLLFYSVGIGQISSEVPQNLSASRPQDRQFILSSKKLLLSDSGFYLCARRGLGGYTFGSGTRLTVV.

This clone was seen a few times. The J gene is TRBJ1-1, the V gene TRBV7-2; TRBD1 might be the D (5 bases). Looked up from germline, CDR1 is SGHTA and CDR2 is FQGNSA. Trimming left V 7 bases short and J 4 bases short, with 7 bases between. The CDR3 has 11 residues. Here the CDR3 DNA reads TGTGCCAGCATCACAGGCACTGAAGCTTTCTTT. It translates to CASITGTEAFF.